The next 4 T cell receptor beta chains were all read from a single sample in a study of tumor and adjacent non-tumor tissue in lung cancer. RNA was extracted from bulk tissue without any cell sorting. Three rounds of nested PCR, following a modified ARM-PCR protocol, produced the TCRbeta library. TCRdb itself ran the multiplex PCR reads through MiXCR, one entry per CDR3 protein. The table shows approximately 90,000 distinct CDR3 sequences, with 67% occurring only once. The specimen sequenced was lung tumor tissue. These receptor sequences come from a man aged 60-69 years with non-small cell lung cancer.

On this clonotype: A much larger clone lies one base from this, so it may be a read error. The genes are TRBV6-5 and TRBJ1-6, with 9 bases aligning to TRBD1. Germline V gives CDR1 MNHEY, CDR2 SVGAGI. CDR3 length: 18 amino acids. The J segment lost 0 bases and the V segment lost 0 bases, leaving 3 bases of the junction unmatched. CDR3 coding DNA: TGTGCCAGCAGTTACTCGGGGACAGGGATCTCCTATAATTCACCCCTCCACTTT. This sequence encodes CASSYSGTGISYNSPLHF.

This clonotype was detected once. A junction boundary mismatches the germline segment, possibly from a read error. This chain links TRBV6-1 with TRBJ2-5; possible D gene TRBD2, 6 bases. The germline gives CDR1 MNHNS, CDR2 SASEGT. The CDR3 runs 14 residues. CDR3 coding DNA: TGTGTCAGCAGTGCGGGGAGGAGCCAAGAGACCCAGTACTTC. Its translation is CVSSAGRSQETQYF.

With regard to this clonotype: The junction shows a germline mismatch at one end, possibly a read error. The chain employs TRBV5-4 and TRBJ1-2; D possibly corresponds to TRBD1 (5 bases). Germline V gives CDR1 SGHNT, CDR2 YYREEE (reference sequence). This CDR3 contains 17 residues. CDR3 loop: CASRPARQSTLYDGYTF. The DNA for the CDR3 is TGTGCCAGCAGGCCGGCTAGACAGTCCACTTTATACGATGGCTACACCTTT.

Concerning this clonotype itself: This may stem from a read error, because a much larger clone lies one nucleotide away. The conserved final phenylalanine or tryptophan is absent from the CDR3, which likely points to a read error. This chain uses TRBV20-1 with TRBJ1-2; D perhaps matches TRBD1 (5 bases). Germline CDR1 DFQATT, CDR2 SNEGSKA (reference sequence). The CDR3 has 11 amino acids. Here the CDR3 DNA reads TGCAGTGCCAGAGACAGTTATGGCTACACCTTA. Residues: CSARDSYGYTL.